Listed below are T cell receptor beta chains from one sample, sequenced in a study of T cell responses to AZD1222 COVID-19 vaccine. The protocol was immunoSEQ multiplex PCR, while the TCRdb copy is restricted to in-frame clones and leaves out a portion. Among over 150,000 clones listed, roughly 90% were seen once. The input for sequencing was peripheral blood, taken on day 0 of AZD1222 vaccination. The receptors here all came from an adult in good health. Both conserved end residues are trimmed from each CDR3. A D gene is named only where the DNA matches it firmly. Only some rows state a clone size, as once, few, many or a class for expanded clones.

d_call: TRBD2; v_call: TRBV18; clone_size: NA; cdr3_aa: ASSPLKAGGPNTQY
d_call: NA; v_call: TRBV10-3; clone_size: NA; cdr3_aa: AIRPGTTTDTQY
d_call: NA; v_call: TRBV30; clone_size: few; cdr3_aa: AWSADSSNQPQH
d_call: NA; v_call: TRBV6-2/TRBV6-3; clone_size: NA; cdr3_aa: ASSLQPYSNQPQH
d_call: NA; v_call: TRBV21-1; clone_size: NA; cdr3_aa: ASSKVKSAGPYGYT
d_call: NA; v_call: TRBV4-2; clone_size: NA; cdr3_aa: ASSLRNGYT
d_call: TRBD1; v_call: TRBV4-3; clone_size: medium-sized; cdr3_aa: ASSQEGQNSGANVLT
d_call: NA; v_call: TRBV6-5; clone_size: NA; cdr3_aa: ASSSMRDITPEAF
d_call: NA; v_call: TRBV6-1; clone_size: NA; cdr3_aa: ASSEAGLHYGNTIY
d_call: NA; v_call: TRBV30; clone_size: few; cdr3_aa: AWSLSDGRLSGNTIY
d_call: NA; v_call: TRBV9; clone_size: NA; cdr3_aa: ASSVDERARGGNYGYT
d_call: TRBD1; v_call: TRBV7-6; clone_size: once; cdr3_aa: ASSLGPGQGARRDTEAF
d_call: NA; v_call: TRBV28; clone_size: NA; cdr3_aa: ASSPGATNEKLF
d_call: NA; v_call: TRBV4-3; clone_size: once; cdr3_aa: AIDRAPAAGYT
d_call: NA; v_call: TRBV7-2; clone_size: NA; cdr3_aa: ASSLSLYEQY
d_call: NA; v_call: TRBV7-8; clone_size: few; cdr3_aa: ASSPGTPDSPLH
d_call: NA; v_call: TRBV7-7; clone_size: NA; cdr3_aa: ASSYSQVPGDTQY
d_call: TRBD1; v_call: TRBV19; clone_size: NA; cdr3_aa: ASSIVRRQGDYGYT
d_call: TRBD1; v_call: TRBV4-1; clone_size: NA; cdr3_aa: ASSQEGQLAYEQY
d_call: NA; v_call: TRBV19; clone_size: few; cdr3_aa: ASSIRAANTEAF
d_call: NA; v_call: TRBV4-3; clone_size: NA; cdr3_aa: ASSQESWVSTDTQY
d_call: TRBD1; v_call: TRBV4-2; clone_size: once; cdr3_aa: ASSQAGQGAATEAF
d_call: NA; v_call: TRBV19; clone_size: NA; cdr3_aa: ASSPRGWKLF
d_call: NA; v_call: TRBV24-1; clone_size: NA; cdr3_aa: ATWGAGELF
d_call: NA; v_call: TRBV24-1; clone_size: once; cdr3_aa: ATSDHLFSTDTQY
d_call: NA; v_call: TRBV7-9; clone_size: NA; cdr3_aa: ASSQTGMSNEKLF
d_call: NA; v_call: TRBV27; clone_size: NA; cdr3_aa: ASSLFIGDTEAF
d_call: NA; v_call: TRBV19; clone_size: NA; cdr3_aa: ASSIEGMNTEAF
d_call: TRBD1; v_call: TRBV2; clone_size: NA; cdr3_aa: ASSASGQGANSPLH
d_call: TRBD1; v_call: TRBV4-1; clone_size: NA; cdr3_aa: ASSLEQGWTGGYGYT
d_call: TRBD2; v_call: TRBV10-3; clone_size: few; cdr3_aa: AISSQSGDRGTGELF
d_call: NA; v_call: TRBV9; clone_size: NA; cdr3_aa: ASSDRGGNTIY
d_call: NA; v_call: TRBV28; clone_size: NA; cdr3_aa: ASSFSGTGTDTQY
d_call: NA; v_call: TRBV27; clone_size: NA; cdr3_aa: ASSFGPTHYEQY
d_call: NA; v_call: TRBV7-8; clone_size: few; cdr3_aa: ASSLGGVGTEAF
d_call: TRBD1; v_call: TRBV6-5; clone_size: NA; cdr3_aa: ASTRGGLSTEAF
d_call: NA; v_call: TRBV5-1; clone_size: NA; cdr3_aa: ASSLWGRELRTYEQY
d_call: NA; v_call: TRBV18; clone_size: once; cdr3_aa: ASSLFRTGGGDQPQH
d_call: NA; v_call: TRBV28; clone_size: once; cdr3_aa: ASSLRNYGYT
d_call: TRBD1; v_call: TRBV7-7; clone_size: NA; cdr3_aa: ASSPGQGVRETQY
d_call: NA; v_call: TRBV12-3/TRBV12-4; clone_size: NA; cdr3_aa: ASTYLSTDTQY
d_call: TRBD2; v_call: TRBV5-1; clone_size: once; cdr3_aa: ASSSAEGRAYEQY
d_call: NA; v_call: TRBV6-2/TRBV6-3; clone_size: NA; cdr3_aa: ASSYTQEGQPQH
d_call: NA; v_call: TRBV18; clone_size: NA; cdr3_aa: ASSRPSTDTQY
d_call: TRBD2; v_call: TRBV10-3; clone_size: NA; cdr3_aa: AISEGLAALKEQY
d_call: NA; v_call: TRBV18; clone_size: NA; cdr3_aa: ASSLSGPNEQF
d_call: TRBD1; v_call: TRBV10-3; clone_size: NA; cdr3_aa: AISTTGGNRPQH
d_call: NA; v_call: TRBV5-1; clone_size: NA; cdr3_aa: ASVAQPTLNTGELF
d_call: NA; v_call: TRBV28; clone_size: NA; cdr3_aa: ASRGQANSPLH
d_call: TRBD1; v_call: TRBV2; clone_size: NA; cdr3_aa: ASRVGQDQETQY
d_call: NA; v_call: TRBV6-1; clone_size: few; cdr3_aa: ASSEGQNRAAEKLF
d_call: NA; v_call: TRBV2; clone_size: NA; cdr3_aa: AIQGGQVYKLNTEAF
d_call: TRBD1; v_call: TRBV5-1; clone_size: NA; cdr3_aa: ASSLGQGENTEAF
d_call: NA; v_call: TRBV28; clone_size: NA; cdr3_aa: ASSPSLRGVYGYT
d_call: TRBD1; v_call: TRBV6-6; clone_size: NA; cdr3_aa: ASSYLGQGIDEQY
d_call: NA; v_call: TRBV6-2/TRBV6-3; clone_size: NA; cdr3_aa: ASTPSSQGEAF
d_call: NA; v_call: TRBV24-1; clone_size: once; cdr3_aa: ATSDLFLGGNEQF
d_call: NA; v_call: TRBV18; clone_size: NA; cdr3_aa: ASSALTGNLNYGYT
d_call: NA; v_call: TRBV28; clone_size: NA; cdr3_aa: ASSLYETLTYTEAF